Below, 26 T cell receptor beta chains from the same sample are listed, as sequenced in a study of radiation and T cells in renal cell carcinoma. Treatment meaning: 15 Gy SBRT to primary tumor, nephrectomy 4 weeks later. Only in-frame clones appear in the TCRdb table, and some are missing; sequencing was by immunoSEQ multiplex PCR. The sample shows about 15,000 clones, about 64% of them seen only once. The input for sequencing was tumor tissue, taken from a patient whose treatment included radiotherapy and nephrectomy. Receptor source: a woman in her 70s with renal cell carcinoma.

V usage is TRBV6-1 and J usage is TRBJ1-4; unclear D gene. This CDR3 region has 14 residues. Trimming shortened V by 4 bases and J by 13 bases, and 19 bases separated the two germline ends. CDR1 and CDR2 (germline): MNHNS, SASEGT. As DNA, the CDR3 is TGTGCCAGCAGTGTCACCTCTAACCACGAGGGACTGTTTTTT. Its translation is CASSVTSNHEGLFF.

The CDR3: CASSLYQAGGPYEQYF. The CDR3 nucleotides read TGCGCCAGCAGCTTGTACCAAGCGGGGGGCCCCTACGAGCAGTACTTC. The chain employs TRBV5-1 and TRBJ2-7, with TRBD2 identical over 9 bases. This CDR3 spans 16 amino acids. With V trimmed by 1 base and J by 2 bases, 7 bases remained unmatched. The germline CDR1 and CDR2 sequences are SGHRS and YFSETQ.

This clone was seen once. The rearrangement uses TRBV6-6 and TRBJ1-2, with TRBD1 matching 9 bases. Germline CDR1 and CDR2: MNHNY and SVGAGI (reference sequence). V was clipped by 6 bases and J by 2 bases; unmatched bases: 4. The CDR3 has 14 residues. The CDR3 DNA is TGTGCCAGCAGCCCCGGGACAGGGAACTATGGCTACACCTTC. As protein: CASSPGTGNYGYTF.

This clone showed up just a few times. The rearrangement joins TRBV27 to TRBJ2-5; TRBD1 might be the D (6 bases). Germline CDR1 reads MNHEY; CDR2 reads SMNVEV (reference sequence). CDR3 length: 13 residues. Trimming took 6 bases from V and 5 from J, leaving 13 bases between them. The CDR3 DNA follows: TGTGCCAGCAGCCAACAGGGTGCGGAGACCCAGTACTTC. The encoded protein is CASSQQGAETQYF.

This clone occurred a few times. V usage is TRBV7-8 and J usage is TRBJ1-1, with D uncertain. CDR1 and CDR2 (germline): SGHVS, FQNEAQ. This CDR3 is built from 12 residues. Between the trimmed V and J ends, which lost 3 bases and 7 bases, there was a span of 9 bases. Here the CDR3 DNA reads TGTGCCAGCAGCTTGGCCGACGGTGAAGCTTTCTTT. Translating gives CASSLADGEAFF.

J is TRBJ1-6 and V is TRBV5-8, with a weak D call TRBD1 (6 bases). The CDR3 is made up of 15 amino acids. Deletions cut 7 bases from V and 3 bases from J, with 14 bases between. Germline assignment: CDR1 SGHTS and CDR2 YDEGEE. CDR3 sequence (DNA): TGTGCCAGCCAGAACAGGGTTAACTATAATTCACCCCTCCACTTT. Translated, it gives CASQNRVNYNSPLHF.

The chain uses TRBV14 and TRBJ2-7, with D possibly being TRBD1 or TRBD2 (5 bases each). This CDR3 spans 15 amino acids. V dropped 4 bases and J dropped 0 bases, with 13 bases sitting between them. Germline CDR1 is SGHDN and CDR2 is FVKESK. This chain's CDR3 is CASSPLGTISYEQYF. The CDR3 nucleotides read TGTGCCAGCAGCCCGCTAGGGACCATCTCCTACGAGCAGTACTTC. The full variable domain, with the rest looked up from reference TRBV14 and TRBJ2-7, is EAGVTQFPSHSVIEKGQTVTLRCDPISGHDNLYWYRRVMGKEIKFLLHFVKESKQDESGMPNNRFLAERTGGTYSTLKVQPAELEDSGVYFCASSPLGTISYEQYFGPGTRLTVT.

The rearrangement uses TRBV4-1 and TRBJ2-2; 10 bases fit TRBD1. Losses at the gene ends were 4 bases for V and 4 bases for J; bases not matched to a gene: 9. CDR1 and CDR2 (germline): MGHRA, YSYEKL. This CDR3 region has 17 residues. The DNA for the CDR3 is TGCGCCAGCAGCCGGACCTGGGACAGGGGTGGCACCGGGGAGCTGTTTTTT. Protein: CASSRTWDRGGTGELFF.

This chain uses TRBV7-9 with TRBJ2-3; 13 nucleotides align to TRBD2. Unmatched junction bases numbered 2, after V lost 3 bases and J lost 2 bases. The CDR3 runs 16 residues. Germline V CDR1 and CDR2: SEHNR, FQNEAQ (reference sequence). CDR3 bases: TGTGCCAGCAGCTTCGGACTAGCGGGAGCCACAGATACGCAGTATTTT. Its translation: CASSFGLAGATDTQYF.

This clone was counted between two and nine times. This sequence joins TRBV9 and TRBJ2-1, with D maybe TRBD2 (6 bases). There are 16 residues in the CDR3. Germline V CDR1 and CDR2: SGDLS, YYNGEE. V dropped 0 bases and J dropped 7 bases, with 17 bases sitting between them. The CDR3 reads CASSVDSGGTGNEQFF. The CDR3 region has the DNA TGTGCCAGCAGCGTAGATTCCGGCGGGACGGGGAATGAGCAGTTCTTC.

V and J are TRBV27 and TRBJ2-3, with a weak D call TRBD2 (5 bases). The CDR3 contains 15 residues. Trimming pared 1 base from V and 0 bases from J, leaving 8 bases between. The V gene's germline CDR1 is MNHEY and CDR2 SMNVEV (reference sequence). The CDR3 region has the DNA TGTGCCAGCAGTTTATTCCGGACTAGCACAGATACGCAGTATTTT. Residues: CASSLFRTSTDTQYF.

The chain combines TRBV5-1 with TRBJ2-5, with 9 bases lining up with TRBD1. Trimming cost V 4 bases and J 5 bases; bases outside gene matches: 9. The CDR3 consists of 15 residues. From germline, CDR1 is SGHRS and CDR2 YFSETQ. The CDR3 loop reads CASSQDRGFRETQYF. CDR3 coding DNA: TGCGCCAGCAGCCAAGACAGGGGGTTTCGTGAGACCCAGTACTTC.

The chain carries TRBV5-6 and TRBJ2-1, with a possible D match to TRBD2 (6 bases). From germline, CDR1 is SGHDT and CDR2 YYEEEE. CDR3 size: 14 residues. The V end lost 2 bases, the J end lost 7 bases, and 13 bases lay between the germline ends. CDR3 in amino acids: CASSFTLATNEQFF. The CDR3 coding sequence is TGTGCCAGCAGCTTTACACTAGCTACAAATGAGCAGTTCTTC.

This clone was detected a few times. This chain joins TRBV27 and TRBJ1-2; the match to TRBD1 covers 8 bases. The germline V gene encodes CDR1 MNHEY and CDR2 SMNVEV (reference sequence). The CDR3 spans 12 residues. V lost 6 bases to trimming and J lost 8 bases; unmatched junction nucleotides: 5. The CDR3 coding sequence is TGTGCCAGCAGCCCAACAGGGGGAGGCTACACCTTC. Its protein is CASSPTGGGYTF.

The V gene is TRBV19, the J gene TRBJ2-7; TRBD1 might be the D (5 bases). V was pared by 8 bases and J by 1 base, with 12 bases between. Germline CDR1 and CDR2: LNHDA and SQIVND (reference sequence). The CDR3 totals 13 residues. CDR3 nucleotide sequence: TGTGCCAGTGGCCCGACAGTTTCCTACGAGCAGTACTTC. Its protein is CASGPTVSYEQYF.

This clone was counted between two and nine times. This chain links TRBV5-1 with TRBJ2-5; maybe TRBD1 (5 bases). V was pared by 5 bases and J by 4 bases, with 15 bases between. The CDR3 runs 14 residues. Germline CDR1 is SGHRS and CDR2 is YFSETQ. This CDR3 reads CASRGEVLRETQYF. Written as DNA, the CDR3 is TGCGCCAGCAGAGGGGAAGTGCTTCGAGAGACCCAGTACTTC.

This rearrangement joins TRBV4-1 to TRBJ1-2; D gene ambiguous. The CDR3 extends over 14 amino acids. V was cut by 1 base and J by 3 bases, with 9 bases left in between. The germline V gene encodes CDR1 MGHRA and CDR2 YSYEKL. The CDR3: CASSQAAAHYGYTF. The CDR3 nucleotides are TGCGCCAGCAGCCAAGCTGCCGCCCACTATGGCTACACCTTC.

The chain employs TRBV14 and TRBJ2-7; D could derive from TRBD1 or TRBD2 (5 bases each). The ends were cut back, 4 bases at V and 4 bases at J, with 29 bases in the middle. CDR1 and CDR2 (germline): SGHDN, FVKESK. The CDR3 contains 19 residues. As DNA, the CDR3 is TGTGCCAGCAGCCCTCGGGGTGGGGCAGGGAGAGGTCCGGGATACGAGCAGTACTTC. Its protein product is CASSPRGGAGRGPGYEQYF. The complete variable domain, with remaining parts taken from reference TRBV14 and TRBJ2-7, reads EAGVTQFPSHSVIEKGQTVTLRCDPISGHDNLYWYRRVMGKEIKFLLHFVKESKQDESGMPNNRFLAERTGGTYSTLKVQPAELEDSGVYFCASSPRGGAGRGPGYEQYFGPGTRLTVT.

This sequence joins TRBV4-1 and TRBJ2-6, with D perhaps matching TRBD1 (6 bases). CDR3 length: 18 residues. Looked up from germline, CDR1 is MGHRA and CDR2 is YSYEKL. The V end lost 1 base, the J end lost 4 bases, and 17 bases lay between the germline ends. CDR3 protein: CASSQAPVMGAGANVLTF. The DNA for the CDR3 is TGCGCCAGCAGCCAAGCCCCAGTTATGGGGGCAGGGGCCAACGTCCTGACTTTC.

A note on this clone: It is likely a read error, because the conserved phenylalanine at the end of the CDR3 is missing. Because the CDR3's place on the DNA is in doubt, the DNA is left out and the CDR3 is given as listed by TCRdb. CDR3: CAISESTE. V and J are TRBV10-3 and TRBJ2-7; the DNA was not used to check the table's D call, TRBD2. Germline V CDR1 and CDR2: ENHRY, SYGVKD. The CDR3 is 8 residues long, counting both termini.

For the CDR3, the DNA is TGTGCCAGCAGACCTGGGACAGGGGTCTATGGCTACACCTTC. Its protein is CASRPGTGVYGYTF. This sequence joins TRBV2 and TRBJ1-2; 10 bases agree with TRBD1. The germline V gene has CDR1 SNHLY and CDR2 FYNNEI. The J segment lost 4 bases and the V segment lost 6 bases, leaving 5 bases of the junction unmatched. This CDR3 is built from 14 residues.

This clone turned up a few times. The chain recombines TRBV7-2 with TRBJ2-1; D unresolved. V dropped 4 bases and J dropped 6 bases, with 16 bases sitting between them. The germline V gene encodes CDR1 SGHTA and CDR2 FQGNSA. The CDR3 sequence is 15 residues long. In DNA form, the CDR3 reads TGTGCCAGCAGCTCCCAGCCCTTCCTTCCCAATGAGCAGTTCTTC. Its translation is CASSSQPFLPNEQFF.

This clone was observed a single time. V is TRBV7-9 and J is TRBJ2-5; maybe TRBD2 (6 bases). The germline V gene encodes CDR1 SEHNR and CDR2 FQNEAQ (reference sequence). V was cut by 2 bases and J by 4 bases, with 11 bases left in between. CDR3 length: 14 residues. CDR3 loop: CASSLPGRRETQYF. The CDR3 nucleotides read TGTGCCAGCAGCTTACCGGGGAGGAGAGAGACCCAGTACTTC.

This chain uses TRBV19 with TRBJ1-1; a weak D match, TRBD1 (6 bases). The V gene lost 6 bases and the J gene lost 0 bases, with 14 bases spanning the gap. Germline V lookup: CDR1 LNHDA, CDR2 SQIVND (reference sequence). The length of the CDR3 is 15 residues. The CDR3 DNA follows: TGTGCCAGTAGGGAATTGGGGGCTTTGAACACTGAAGCTTTCTTT. This encodes CASRELGALNTEAFF.

The CDR3 region is CASCVGWPSYEQYF. CDR3 bases: TGCGCCAGCTGTGTGGGGTGGCCGAGCTACGAGCAGTACTTC. The chain uses TRBV10-2 and TRBJ2-7; no firm D call. The CDR3 is 14 residues long. Between the trimmed V and J ends, which lost 8 bases and 3 bases, there was a span of 17 bases. CDR1 is WSHSY and CDR2 is SAAADI in the germline V gene.

This sequence joins TRBV7-9 and TRBJ1-5; no reliable D call. CDR3 size: 12 residues. Looked up from germline, CDR1 is SEHNR and CDR2 is FQNEAQ (reference sequence). With 1 base removed from V and 4 bases from J, the gap between germline ends came to 2 bases. DNA for the CDR3: TGTGCCAGCAGCTTAGAAAATCAGCCCCAGCATTTT. Translated, it gives CASSLENQPQHF.